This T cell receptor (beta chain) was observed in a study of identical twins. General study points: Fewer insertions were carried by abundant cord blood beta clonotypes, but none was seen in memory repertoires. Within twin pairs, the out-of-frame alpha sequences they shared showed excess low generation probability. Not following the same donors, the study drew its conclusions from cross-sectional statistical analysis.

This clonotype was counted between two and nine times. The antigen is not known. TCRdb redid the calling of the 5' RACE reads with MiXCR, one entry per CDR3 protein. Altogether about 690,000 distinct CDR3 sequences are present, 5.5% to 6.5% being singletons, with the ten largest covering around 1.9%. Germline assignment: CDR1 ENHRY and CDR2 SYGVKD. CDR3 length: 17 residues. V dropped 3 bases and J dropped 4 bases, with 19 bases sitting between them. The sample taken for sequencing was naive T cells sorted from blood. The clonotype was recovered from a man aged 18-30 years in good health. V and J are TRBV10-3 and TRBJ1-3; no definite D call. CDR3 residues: CAISDYFNSGSGNTIYF. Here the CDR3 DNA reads TGTGCCATCAGTGACTATTTCAACAGCGGGTCCGGAAACACCATATATTTT.